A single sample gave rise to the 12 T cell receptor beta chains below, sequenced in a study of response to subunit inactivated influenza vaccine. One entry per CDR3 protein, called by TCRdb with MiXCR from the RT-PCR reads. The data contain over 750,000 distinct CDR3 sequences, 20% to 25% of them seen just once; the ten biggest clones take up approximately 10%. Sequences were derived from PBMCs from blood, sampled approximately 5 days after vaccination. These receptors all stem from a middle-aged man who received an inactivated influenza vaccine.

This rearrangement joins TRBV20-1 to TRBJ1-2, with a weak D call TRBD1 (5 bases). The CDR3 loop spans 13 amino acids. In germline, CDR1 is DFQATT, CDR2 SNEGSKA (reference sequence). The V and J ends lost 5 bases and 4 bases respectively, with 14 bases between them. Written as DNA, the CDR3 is TGCAGTGCTTGGGACCGGACCTCCTATGGCTACACCTTC. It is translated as CSAWDRTSYGYTF.

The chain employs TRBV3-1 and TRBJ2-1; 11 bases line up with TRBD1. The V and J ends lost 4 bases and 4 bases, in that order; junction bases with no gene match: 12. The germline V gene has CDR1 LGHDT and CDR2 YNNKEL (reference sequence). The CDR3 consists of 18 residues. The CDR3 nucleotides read TGTGCCAGCAGCCCCCGGACAGGGGGCTACGGGGCGTACAATGAGCAGTTCTTC. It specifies CASSPRTGGYGAYNEQFF.

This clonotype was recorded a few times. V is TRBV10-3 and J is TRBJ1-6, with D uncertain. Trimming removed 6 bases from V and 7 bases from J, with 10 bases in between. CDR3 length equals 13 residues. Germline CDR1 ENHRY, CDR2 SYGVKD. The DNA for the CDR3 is TGTGCCATCAGGAACTCGGACAATTCACCCCTCCACTTT. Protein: CAIRNSDNSPLHF.

CDR3 region: CSASDGGRTDTQYF. As DNA, the CDR3 is TGCAGTGCTTCGGACGGCGGACGCACAGATACGCAGTATTTT. The V gene is TRBV20-1, the J gene TRBJ2-3; D call uncertain. V lost 5 bases to trimming and J lost 1 base, with 13 bases between them. Germline values: CDR1 DFQATT, CDR2 SNEGSKA (reference sequence). The CDR3 is 14 residues long.

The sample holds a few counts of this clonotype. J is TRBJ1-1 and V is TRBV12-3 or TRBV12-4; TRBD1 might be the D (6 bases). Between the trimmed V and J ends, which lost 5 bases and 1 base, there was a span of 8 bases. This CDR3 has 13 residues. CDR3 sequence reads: CASSHRENTEAFF. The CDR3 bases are TGTGCCAGCAGTCACAGGGAGAACACTGAAGCTTTCTTT.

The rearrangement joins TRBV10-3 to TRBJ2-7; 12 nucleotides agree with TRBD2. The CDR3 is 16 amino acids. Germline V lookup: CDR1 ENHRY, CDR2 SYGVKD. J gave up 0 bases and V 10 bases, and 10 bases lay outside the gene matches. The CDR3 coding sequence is TGTGCCAGCACAGCGCTAGCGGGAGGGTTCTCCTACGAGCAGTACTTC. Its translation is CASTALAGGFSYEQYF.

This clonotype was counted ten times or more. The CDR3: CSVGTGTDIGTQYF. The CDR3 nucleotides read TGCAGCGTTGGAACCGGGACGGACATTGGGACCCAGTACTTC. The V call is TRBV29-1, the J call TRBJ2-5; D tentatively reads TRBD1 or TRBD2 (5 bases each). Germline V gives CDR1 SQVTM, CDR2 ANQGSEA. V lost 4 bases, J lost 7 bases, and 19 bases lay in between. CDR3 length equals 14 residues.

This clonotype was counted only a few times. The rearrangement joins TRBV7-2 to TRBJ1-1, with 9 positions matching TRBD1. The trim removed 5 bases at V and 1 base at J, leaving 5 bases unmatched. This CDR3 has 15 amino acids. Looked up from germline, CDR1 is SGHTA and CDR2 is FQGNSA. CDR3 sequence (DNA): TGTGCCAGCAGCACAAGACAGGGGGGGAACACTGAAGCTTTCTTT. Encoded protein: CASSTRQGGNTEAFF.

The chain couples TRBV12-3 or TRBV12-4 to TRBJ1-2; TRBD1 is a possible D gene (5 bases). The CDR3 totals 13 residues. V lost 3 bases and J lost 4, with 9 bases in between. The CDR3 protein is CASSFTGPYGYTF. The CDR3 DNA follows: TGTGCCAGCAGTTTTACAGGACCCTATGGCTACACCTTC.

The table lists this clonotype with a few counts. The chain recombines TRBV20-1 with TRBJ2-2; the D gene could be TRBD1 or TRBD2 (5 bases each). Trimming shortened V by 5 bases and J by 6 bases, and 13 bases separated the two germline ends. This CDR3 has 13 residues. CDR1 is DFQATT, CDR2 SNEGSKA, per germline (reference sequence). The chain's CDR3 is CSARDRAAGELFF. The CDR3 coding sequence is TGCAGTGCTCGGGACCGCGCTGCCGGGGAGCTGTTTTTT.

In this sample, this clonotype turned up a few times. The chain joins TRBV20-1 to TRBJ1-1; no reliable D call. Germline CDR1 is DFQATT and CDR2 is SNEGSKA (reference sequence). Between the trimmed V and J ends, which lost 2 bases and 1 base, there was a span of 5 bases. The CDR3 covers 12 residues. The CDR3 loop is CSARPSNTEAFF. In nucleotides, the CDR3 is TGCAGTGCTAGACCCTCGAACACTGAAGCTTTCTTT.

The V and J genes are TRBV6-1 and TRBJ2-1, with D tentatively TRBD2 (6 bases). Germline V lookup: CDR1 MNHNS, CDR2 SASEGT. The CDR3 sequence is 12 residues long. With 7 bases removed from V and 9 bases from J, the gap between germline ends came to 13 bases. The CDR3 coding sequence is TGTGCCAGCATTGGGGGGATTAGTGAGCAGTTCTTC. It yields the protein CASIGGISEQFF.